This passage covers 4 T cell receptor beta chains from one sample sequenced in a study of T cells after yellow fever vaccination. TCRdb recomputed calls from the 5' RACE reads with MiXCR, one row per CDR3 protein. The repertoire has 500,000 to 650,000 distinct CDR3 sequences, approximately 13% of them found once; the top ten carry around 15%. The source was PBMCs, collected on the day of the yellow fever booster vaccination. The receptors were sampled from a man aged 25-40 years who received the YFV17D yellow fever vaccine.

The CDR3 DNA follows: TGTGCCAGCAGTTACCGCACCGGGACTAGCTACGAGCAGTACTTC. This sequence encodes CASSYRTGTSYEQYF. This chain links TRBV6-2 or TRBV6-3 with TRBJ2-7; the match to TRBD2 covers 8 bases. The CDR3 length is 15 residues. Germline assignment: CDR1 MNHEY and CDR2 SVGEGT. With V trimmed by 2 bases and J by 3 bases, 6 bases remained unmatched.

This clonotype was counted between two and nine times. The chain joins TRBV5-1 to TRBJ2-3, with TRBD2 matching over 10 bases. The CDR3 consists of 18 residues. After removal of 2 bases from V and 4 bases from J, the junction contained 13 bases not matched to a gene. Per germline, CDR1 SGHRS and CDR2 YFSETQ. The CDR3 DNA follows: TGCGCCAGCAGCTTTACGGCTAGCGGGAGAAGCACTTCAGATACGCAGTATTTT. As protein: CASSFTASGRSTSDTQYF.

V and J are TRBV5-1 and TRBJ2-5; 7 bases match TRBD1. Germline V gene sequence: CDR1 SGHRS, CDR2 YFSETQ. The CDR3 is made up of 15 amino acids. The V gene end was trimmed by 0 bases and the J gene end by 5 bases; junction bases not matched to a gene: 7. CDR3 in DNA: TGCGCCAGCAGCTTGGCCGGGACAGAAGTGGAGACCCAGTACTTC. It yields the protein CASSLAGTEVETQYF.

CDR3 coding DNA: TGCAGCGTTGGGGCCCGCCTGGGAGGGGAGCAGTACTTC. This translates into CSVGARLGGEQYF. The chain links TRBV29-1 to TRBJ2-5; 7 bases map to TRBD2. V lost 4 bases and J lost 11; bases outside the gene matches: 13. Germline lookup yields CDR1 SQVTM and CDR2 ANQGSEA. The CDR3 spans 13 residues.